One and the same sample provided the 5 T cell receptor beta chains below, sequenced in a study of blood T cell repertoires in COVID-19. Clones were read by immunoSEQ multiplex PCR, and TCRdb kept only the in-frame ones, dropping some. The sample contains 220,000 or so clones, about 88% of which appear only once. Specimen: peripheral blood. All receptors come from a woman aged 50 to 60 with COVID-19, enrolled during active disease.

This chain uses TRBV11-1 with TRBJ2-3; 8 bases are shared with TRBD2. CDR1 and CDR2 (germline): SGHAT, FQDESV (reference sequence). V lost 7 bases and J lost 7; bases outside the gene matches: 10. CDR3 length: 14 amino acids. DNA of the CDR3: TGTGCCAGCACTATTAGCGGGGTGGATAATACGCAGTATTTT. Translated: CASTISGVDNTQYF.

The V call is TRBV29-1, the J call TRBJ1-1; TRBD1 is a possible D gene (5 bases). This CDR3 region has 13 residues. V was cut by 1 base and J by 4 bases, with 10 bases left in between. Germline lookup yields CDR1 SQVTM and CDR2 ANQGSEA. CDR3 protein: CSVEGGAVTEAFF. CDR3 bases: TGCAGCGTTGAAGGGGGCGCGGTCACTGAAGCTTTCTTT.

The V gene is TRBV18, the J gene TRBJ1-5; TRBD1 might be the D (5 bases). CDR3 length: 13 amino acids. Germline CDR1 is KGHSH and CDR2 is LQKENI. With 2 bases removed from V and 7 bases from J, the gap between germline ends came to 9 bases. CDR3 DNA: TGTGCCAGCTCACCATGGGGCGTACAGCCCCAGCATTTT. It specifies CASSPWGVQPQHF.

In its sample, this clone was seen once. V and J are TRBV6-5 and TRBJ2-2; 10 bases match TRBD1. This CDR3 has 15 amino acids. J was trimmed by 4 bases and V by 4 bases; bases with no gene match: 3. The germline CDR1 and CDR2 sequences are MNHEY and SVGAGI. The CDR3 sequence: CASSWDRGGTGELFF. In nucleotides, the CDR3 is TGTGCCAGCAGTTGGGACAGGGGAGGCACCGGGGAGCTGTTTTTT.

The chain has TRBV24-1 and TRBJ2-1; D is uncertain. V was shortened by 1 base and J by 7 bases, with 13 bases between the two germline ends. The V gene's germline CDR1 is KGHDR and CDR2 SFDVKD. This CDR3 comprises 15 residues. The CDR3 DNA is TGTGCCACCAGTGATTTTTTTGGCGGCATTAATGAGCAGTTCTTC. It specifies CATSDFFGGINEQFF.